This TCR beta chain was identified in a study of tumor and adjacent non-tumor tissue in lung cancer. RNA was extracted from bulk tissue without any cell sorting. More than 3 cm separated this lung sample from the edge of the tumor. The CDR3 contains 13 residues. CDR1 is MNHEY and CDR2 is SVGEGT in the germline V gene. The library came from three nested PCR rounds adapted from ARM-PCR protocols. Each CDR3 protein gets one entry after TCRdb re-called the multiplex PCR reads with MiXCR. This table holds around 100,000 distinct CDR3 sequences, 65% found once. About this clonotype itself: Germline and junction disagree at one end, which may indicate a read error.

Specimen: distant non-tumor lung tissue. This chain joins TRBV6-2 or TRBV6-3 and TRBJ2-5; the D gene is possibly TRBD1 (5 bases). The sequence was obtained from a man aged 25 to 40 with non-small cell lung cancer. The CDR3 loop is CASIQDNQETQYF. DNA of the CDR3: TGTGCCAGCATACAGGACAACCAAGAGACACAGTACTTC.